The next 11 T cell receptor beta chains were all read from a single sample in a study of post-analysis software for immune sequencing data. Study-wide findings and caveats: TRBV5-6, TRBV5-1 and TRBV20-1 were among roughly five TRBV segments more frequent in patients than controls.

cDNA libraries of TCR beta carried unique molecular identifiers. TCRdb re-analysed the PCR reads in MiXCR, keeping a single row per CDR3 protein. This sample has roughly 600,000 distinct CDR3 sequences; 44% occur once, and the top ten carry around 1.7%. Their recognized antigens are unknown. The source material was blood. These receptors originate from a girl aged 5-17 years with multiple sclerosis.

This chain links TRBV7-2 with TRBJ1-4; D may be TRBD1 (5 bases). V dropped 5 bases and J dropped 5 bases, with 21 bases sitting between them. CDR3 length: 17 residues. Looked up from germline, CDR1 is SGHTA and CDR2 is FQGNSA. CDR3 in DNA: TGTGCCAGCAGCCTAGACCGGGACCGCCTAGTGAATGAAAAACTGTTTTTT. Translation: CASSLDRDRLVNEKLFF.

The CDR3 region has the DNA TGTGCCAGCAGCCGAGTGGGGTTAACTGATGGCTACACCTTC. This encodes CASSRVGLTDGYTF. V is TRBV12-3 or TRBV12-4 and J is TRBJ1-2; D gene uncertain. This CDR3 comprises 14 residues. V lost 6 bases, J lost 6 bases, and 17 bases lay in between.

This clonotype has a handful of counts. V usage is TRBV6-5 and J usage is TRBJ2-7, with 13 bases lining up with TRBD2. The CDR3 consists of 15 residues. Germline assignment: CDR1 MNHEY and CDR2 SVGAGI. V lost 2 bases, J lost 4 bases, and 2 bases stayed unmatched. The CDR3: CASSYGLAGVYEQYF. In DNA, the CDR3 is TGTGCCAGCAGTTACGGACTAGCGGGAGTTTACGAGCAGTACTTC.

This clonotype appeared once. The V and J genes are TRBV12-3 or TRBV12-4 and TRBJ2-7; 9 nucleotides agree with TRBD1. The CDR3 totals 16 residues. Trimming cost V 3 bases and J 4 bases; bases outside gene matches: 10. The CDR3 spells CASSFLTGTGFYEQYF. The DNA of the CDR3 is TGTGCCAGCAGTTTCCTTACCGGGACAGGGTTTTACGAGCAGTACTTC.

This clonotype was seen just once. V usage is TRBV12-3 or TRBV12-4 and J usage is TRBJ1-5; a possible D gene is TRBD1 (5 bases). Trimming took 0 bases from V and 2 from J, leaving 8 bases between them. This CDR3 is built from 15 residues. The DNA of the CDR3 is TGTGCCAGCAGTTTAGCGGTGGGGGGCAATCAGCCCCAGCATTTT. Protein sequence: CASSLAVGGNQPQHF.

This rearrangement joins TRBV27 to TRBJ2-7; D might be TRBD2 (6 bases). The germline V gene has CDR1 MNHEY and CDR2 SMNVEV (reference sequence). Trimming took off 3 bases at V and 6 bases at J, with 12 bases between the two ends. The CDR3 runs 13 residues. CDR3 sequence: CASSFWRGGEQYF. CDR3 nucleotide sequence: TGTGCCAGCAGTTTTTGGAGGGGTGGCGAGCAGTACTTC.

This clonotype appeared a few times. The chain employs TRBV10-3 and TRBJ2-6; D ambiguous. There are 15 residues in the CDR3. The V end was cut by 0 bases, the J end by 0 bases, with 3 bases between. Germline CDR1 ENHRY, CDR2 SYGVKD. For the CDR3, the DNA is TGTGCCATCAGTGAGTCTGACTCTGGGGCCAACGTCCTGACTTTC. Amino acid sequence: CAISESDSGANVLTF.

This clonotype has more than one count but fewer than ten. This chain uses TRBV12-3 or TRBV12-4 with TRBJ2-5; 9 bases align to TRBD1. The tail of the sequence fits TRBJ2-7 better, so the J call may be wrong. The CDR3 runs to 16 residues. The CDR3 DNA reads TGTGCCAGCAGTACCGCCCTCGGGACAGGGATCCACGAGCAGTACTTC. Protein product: CASSTALGTGIHEQYF.

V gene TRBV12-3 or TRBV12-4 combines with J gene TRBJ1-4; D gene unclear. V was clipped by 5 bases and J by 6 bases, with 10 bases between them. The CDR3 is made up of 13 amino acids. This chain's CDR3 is CASSVAEDEKLFF. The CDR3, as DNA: TGTGCCAGCAGTGTGGCGGAGGATGAAAAACTGTTTTTT.

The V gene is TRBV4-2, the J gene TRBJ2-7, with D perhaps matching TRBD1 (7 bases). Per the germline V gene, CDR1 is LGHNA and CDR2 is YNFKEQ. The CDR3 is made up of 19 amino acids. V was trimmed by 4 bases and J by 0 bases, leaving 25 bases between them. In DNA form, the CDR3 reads TGTGCCAGCAGCCCATTTCAGGGGGGCATAATGTTTTACTCCTACGAGCAGTACTTC. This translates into CASSPFQGGIMFYSYEQYF.

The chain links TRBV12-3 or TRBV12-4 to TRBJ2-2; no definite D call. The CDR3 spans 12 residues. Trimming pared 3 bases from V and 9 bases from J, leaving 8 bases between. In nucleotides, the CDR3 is TGTGCCAGCAGTTTGGGTCAGAGGGAGCTGTTTTTT. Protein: CASSLGQRELFF.